This TCR beta chain was captured in a study of blood T cell repertoires in COVID-19 (dated by TCRdb to about 2020). At the level of the whole study: Collaborator samples came from the United States, Italy and Spain and covered acute and convalescent phases of COVID-19. The prospective study material was composed of cDNA or gDNA derived from T cells, B-cell-depleted T cells, or PBMCs. The dataset comprised deeply sampled blood TCRbeta repertoires from subjects exposed to, actively infected with, or recovered from COVID-19. The repertoires were released in a freely available public database meant as a resource for research on the immune response to SARS-CoV-2. Samples were obtained from the ongoing ImmuneRACE study (first 160 participants) and from roughly 1,300 subjects provided by 6 global collaborators. Nearly every sample came with metadata listing a de-identified subject ID, COVID-19 status, age in years and sex. Where HLA class I and class II types were available, the types were taken from metadata supplied by the sample provider, not from assay-based typing.

Paper-wide results and their limitations: Clinical and demographic metadata were provided uncurated, with the amount varying by source and participant.

CDR1 is given as LNHNV and CDR2 as YYDKDF, both from the germline V gene (reference sequence). V was cut back by 0 bases and J by 5 bases, leaving a gap of 12 bases between them. Its CDR3 holds 15 amino acids, cysteine through phenylalanine. The entry retains the CDR3 DNA only, 45 bases that are in frame from base 1. Whole blood was collected in K2EDTA tubes by collaborating institutions according to the institutions' own protocols. For TCRbeta analysis, collaborators shipped samples in one of three forms: frozen whole blood, isolated PBMCs, or DNA extracted from either of those sample types. Comments on this clone: This clone's antigen is unknown. No per-base quality is available; no much larger clone lies one base away.

The immunoSEQ Assay, a bias-controlled multiplex PCR, was used to amplify TCRbeta CDR3 regions from genomic DNA. As for the authors' bioinformatics: The number of nucleated cells in each sample was estimated by amplification of reference gene primers within the assay. Sequence reads were collapsed and filtered to measure the absolute abundance of every unique TCRbeta CDR3 rearrangement. For each sample, productive Simpson clonality was calculated as the square root of Simpson's diversity index over productive rearrangements. Drawn from immuneACCESS, this table holds only the in-frame rearrangements with V and J called that TCRdb kept. Clones are partly lost; checked studies trace under half to an unresolved V gene and leave the rest unexplained. V, J and clone size were drawn from that table, and D and trimming were deduced from the DNA. The table for this sample lists tens of thousands of clones; roughly 82% of them were counted only once. The ten largest clones capture 28% of the sample.

The V gene is TRBV15 and the J gene is TRBJ2-3; a weak D assignment points to TRBD2 (6 bases agree). This receptor was identified in an elderly woman with active or convalescent COVID-19. The sample taken for sequencing was peripheral blood. CDR3 region: CATSRDRRRVDTQYF. The DNA reads as follows: TGTGCCACCAGCAGAGATCGGAGGAGGGTAGATACGCAGTATTTT.